The present T cell receptor beta chain was sequenced within a study of cytomegalovirus exposure and HLA in healthy donors. Study findings and constraints: Most TCR sequences showed up rarely, but some public TCRs showed up in many donors. Productive rates of about 90% or about 30% were seen for most TCR beta V segments in an earlier analysis. The authors confirmed in vitro that three CMV-associated chains were specific for CMV antigens.

For this clone: Its antigen is still unknown.

CDR1 and CDR2 (germline): SNHLY, FYNNEI. V shed 6 bases and J 7 bases; nucleotides not matched to a gene: 13. The CDR3 spans 16 residues. Amplification used 60 Vbeta primers and 13 Jbeta primers. The protocol was immunoSEQ multiplex PCR, while the TCRdb copy is restricted to in-frame clones and leaves out a portion. The sample has roughly 200,000 clones; roughly 80% are singletons. The sequence was collected from a boy between 5 and 17 years old in good health and CMV-seronegative. The chain joins TRBV2 to TRBJ1-4, with 8 bases aligning to TRBD1. What was sequenced was PBMCs. CDR3 DNA sequence: TGTGCCAGCAGCGATTGGCGGGGACAGGATTTTGAAAAACTGTTTTTT. Its translation is CASSDWRGQDFEKLFF. Full variable domain (rest looked up from reference TRBV2 and TRBJ1-4): EPEVTQTPSHQVTQMGQEVILRCVPISNHLYFYWYRQILGQKVEFLVSFYNNEISEKSEIFDDQFSVERPDGSNFTLKIRSTKLEDSAMYFCASSDWRGQDFEKLFFGSGTQLSVL.